Listed here are 31 T cell receptor beta chains from one sample, sequenced in a study of blood T cell repertoires in COVID-19. Assay: immunoSEQ multiplex PCR; the TCRdb copy retains only in-frame clones and omits some. The repertoire has 140,000 or so clones, over 80% of them found once; the top ten carry more than 5%. The specimen was PBMCs or T cells enriched from blood (not recorded which). The receptors were gathered from a woman aged 40-49 years who had recovered from COVID-19.

The sample holds one count of this clone. This chain uses TRBV9 with TRBJ1-1; D possibly corresponds to TRBD1 (5 bases). V lost 4 bases and J 8 bases, leaving 21 bases between the germline ends. The CDR3 runs to 15 residues. The germline V gene has CDR1 SGDLS and CDR2 YYNGEE. CDR3 region: CASSPPGGDQGEAFF. The DNA for the CDR3 is TGTGCCAGCAGCCCACCAGGAGGGGACCAAGGCGAAGCTTTCTTT.

The V call is TRBV30, the J call TRBJ1-1, with no clear D. Germline V gene lookup returns CDR1 GTSNPN and CDR2 SVGIG (reference sequence). V shed 4 bases and J shed 5 bases, with 23 bases lying between them. CDR3 length: 16 amino acids. The chain's CDR3 is CAWNRYLSGRRTEAFF. CDR3 in DNA: TGTGCCTGGAATAGGTACTTGTCGGGGAGGCGGACTGAAGCTTTCTTT.

V usage is TRBV9 and J usage is TRBJ1-1, with D maybe TRBD1 (5 bases). This CDR3 spans 16 amino acids. The V gene's germline CDR1 is SGDLS and CDR2 YYNGEE. V shed 0 bases and J shed 3 bases, with 15 bases lying between them. The CDR3 here is CASSVALQGSDTEAFF. In DNA, the CDR3 is TGTGCCAGCAGCGTAGCCCTGCAGGGATCCGACACTGAAGCTTTCTTT.

The chain combines TRBV3-1 (or the pseudogene TRBV3-2) with TRBJ1-2; D is possibly TRBD1 (5 bases). Per germline, CDR1 LGHDT and CDR2 YNNKEL (reference sequence). The CDR3 has 14 amino acids. Trimming removed 3 bases from V and 5 bases from J, with 13 bases in between. In DNA form, the CDR3 reads TGTGCCAGCAGCCAGGAAACAGGTCTTTATGGCTACACCTTC. It is translated as CASSQETGLYGYTF.

The CDR3 sequence: CASSPGTGGHGTQYF. The DNA of the CDR3 is TGTGCCAGCAGCCCGGGGACAGGCGGACATGGGACCCAGTACTTC. The chain uses TRBV11-2 and TRBJ2-5, with TRBD1 identical over 8 bases. The CDR3 totals 15 residues. The germline V gene encodes CDR1 SGHAT and CDR2 FQNNGV. With 5 bases clipped from V and 7 bases from J, the junction kept 12 bases outside the gene matches.

The rearrangement joins TRBV7-9 to TRBJ1-2, with 7 bases aligning to TRBD1. The junction had 5 bases not matched to a gene; V was cut back by 5 bases and J by 5 bases. The CDR3 length is 13 residues. The germline CDR1 and CDR2 sequences are SEHNR and FQNEAQ (reference sequence). The CDR3 sequence: CASSVQGPYGYTF. The CDR3 nucleotides read TGTGCCAGCAGCGTACAGGGGCCATATGGCTACACCTTC. Looking up the rest from reference TRBV7-9 and TRBJ1-2 gives the full variable domain: DTGVSQNPRHKITKRGQNVTFRCDPISEHNRLYWYRQTLGQGPEFLTYFQNEAQLEKSRLLSDRFSAERPKGSFSTLEIQRTEQGDSAMYLCASSVQGPYGYTFGSGTRLTVV.

This rearrangement joins TRBV27 to TRBJ2-5, with TRBD1 matching over 7 bases. In germline, CDR1 is MNHEY, CDR2 SMNVEV (reference sequence). This CDR3 region has 15 residues. Trimming at V came to 6 bases and at J to 4 bases, leaving 11 bases not matched to a gene. For the CDR3, the DNA is TGTGCCAGCAGGGGCTGGGGACAGCCTGTAGAGACCCAGTACTTC. Encoded protein: CASRGWGQPVETQYF.

The chain carries TRBV6-5 and TRBJ1-1; TRBD1 aligns across 10 bases. J gave up 5 bases and V 7 bases, and 4 bases lay outside the gene matches. Germline V gives CDR1 MNHEY, CDR2 SVGAGI. The CDR3 sequence is 13 residues long. The CDR3 is CASTRQGATEAFF. The DNA for the CDR3 is TGTGCCAGCACCCGACAGGGGGCGACTGAAGCTTTCTTT.

This chain joins TRBV5-4 and TRBJ1-6; 7 bases match TRBD1. J was trimmed by 9 bases and V by 6 bases; bases with no gene match: 9. This CDR3 has 14 amino acids. The germline CDR1 and CDR2 sequences are SGHNT and YYREEE (reference sequence). The chain's CDR3 is CASNLQGKGSPLHF. Here the CDR3 DNA reads TGTGCCAGCAACCTACAGGGGAAGGGTTCACCCCTCCACTTT.

The chain recombines TRBV9 with TRBJ1-1, with 9 bases identical to TRBD1. The CDR3 runs 17 residues. Germline V gene lookup returns CDR1 SGDLS and CDR2 YYNGEE. Germline trimming cut 3 bases from V and 2 bases from J; bases unmatched to any gene: 11. The CDR3 is CASSAGGGTGPNTEAFF. The CDR3 bases are TGTGCCAGCAGCGCCGGGGGAGGGACAGGGCCAAACACTGAAGCTTTCTTT.

The rearrangement links TRBV13 to TRBJ1-1, with 9 bases aligning to TRBD1. This CDR3 comprises 16 residues. Trimming took 5 bases from V and 0 from J; bases not matched to a gene: 7. The germline CDR1 and CDR2 sequences are PRHDT and FYEKMQ (reference sequence). CDR3 DNA: TGTGCCAGCAGCCCCGGGACAGGGAGCCTGAACACTGAAGCTTTCTTT. This codes for CASSPGTGSLNTEAFF.

The chain is built from TRBV9 and TRBJ1-3, with D hard to call. Germline CDR1 SGDLS, CDR2 YYNGEE. V was pared by 4 bases and J by 4 bases, with 3 bases between. The CDR3 runs 11 residues. CDR3 in DNA: TGTGCCAGCAGCCCGGGAAACACCATATATTTT. It encodes CASSPGNTIYF.

The rearrangement uses TRBV29-1 and TRBJ1-1; weak D call: TRBD1 (5 bases). The ends were cut back, 7 bases at V and 4 bases at J, with 13 bases in the middle. The CDR3 spans 12 residues. From germline, CDR1 is SQVTM and CDR2 ANQGSEA. The chain's CDR3 is CSARRGGTEAFF. CDR3 DNA sequence: TGCAGCGCCCGACGCGGGGGCACTGAAGCTTTCTTT.

J is TRBJ1-2 and V is TRBV30, with 9 bases matching TRBD1. Germline CDR1 GTSNPN, CDR2 SVGIG (reference sequence). The CDR3 contains 15 residues. The J segment lost 4 bases and the V segment lost 0 bases, leaving 6 bases of the junction unmatched. As DNA, the CDR3 is TGTGCCTGGAGTGTACAGGGGGCTTTATCCTATGGCTACACCTTC. This gives the protein CAWSVQGALSYGYTF.

This clone came up a few times. The chain has TRBV3-1 (or the pseudogene TRBV3-2) and TRBJ1-1; D may be TRBD1 (5 bases). Between the trimmed V and J ends, which lost 1 base and 5 bases, there was a span of 14 bases. CDR1 and CDR2 from the germline V gene are LGHDT and YNNKEL (reference sequence). CDR3 length: 15 amino acids. CDR3 DNA: TGTGCCAGCAGCCAAGTCGGGTCGGGGGTGACTGAAGCTTTCTTT. It specifies CASSQVGSGVTEAFF.

This rearrangement joins TRBV10-1 to TRBJ1-1, with D hard to call. This CDR3 contains 15 residues. The germline V gene encodes CDR1 WNHNN and CDR2 SYGVQD (reference sequence). Trimming left V 3 bases short and J 0 bases short, with 11 bases between. The CDR3, as DNA: TGCGCCAGCAGTGATGGAGGTCGAATGAACACTGAAGCTTTCTTT. It is translated as CASSDGGRMNTEAFF.

The V call is TRBV7-7, the J call TRBJ2-2; no reliable D call. The CDR3 is made up of 14 amino acids. V was cut by 1 base and J by 2 bases, with 5 bases left in between. CDR1 SSHAT and CDR2 FNYEAQ come from the germline V gene (reference sequence). CDR3 DNA: TGTGCCAGCAGCTTAGGGCTTAACACCGGGGAGCTGTTTTTT. It is translated as CASSLGLNTGELFF.

The chain carries TRBV5-4 and TRBJ2-7; no clear D gene. CDR1 is SGHNT, CDR2 YYREEE, per germline (reference sequence). V gave up 5 bases and J gave up 0 bases, with 9 bases separating them. This CDR3 spans 13 amino acids. The CDR3 loop is CASSTRSSYEQYF. CDR3 bases: TGTGCCAGCAGTACCCGGAGCTCCTACGAGCAGTACTTC. Filled out from reference TRBV5-4 and TRBJ2-7, the complete variable domain reads ETGVTQSPTHLIKTRGQQVTLRCSSQSGHNTVSWYQQALGQGPQFIFQYYREEENGRGNFPPRFSGLQFPNYSSELNVNALELDDSALYLCASSTRSSYEQYFGPGTRLTVT.

The chain combines TRBV30 with TRBJ2-3; the match to TRBD2 covers 9 bases. With 3 bases clipped from V and 9 bases from J, the junction kept 16 bases outside the gene matches. Germline loops: CDR1 GTSNPN, CDR2 SVGIG (reference sequence). The CDR3 is 16 amino acids. The CDR3 coding sequence is TGTGCCTGGAGGAGTGGTAGCGGGGGCCGGGGGGGAACGCAGTATTTT. As protein: CAWRSGSGGRGGTQYF.

The gene calls are TRBV25-1 and TRBJ1-2; D gene ambiguous. The CDR3 is 16 amino acids. Germline V lookup: CDR1 MGHDK, CDR2 SYGVNS. Deletions cut 1 base from V and 0 bases from J, with 12 bases between. The CDR3 sequence: CASSESGGLANYGYTF. In nucleotides, the CDR3 is TGTGCCAGCAGTGAATCTGGTGGGCTGGCTAACTATGGCTACACCTTC.

The gene calls are TRBV3-1 (or the pseudogene TRBV3-2) and TRBJ1-3; D remains ambiguous. V lost 0 bases and J lost 1, with 7 bases in between. The CDR3 runs to 15 residues. In germline, CDR1 is LGHDT, CDR2 YNNKEL (reference sequence). Written as DNA, the CDR3 is TGTGCCAGCAGCCAAGATTGGACTTCTGGAAACACCATATATTTT. It yields the protein CASSQDWTSGNTIYF.

This clone was counted a few times. CDR3 coding DNA: TGTGCCAGCAGGGGCGGGTGGAGGACCGGGGAGCTGTTTTTT. Translating it yields CASRGGWRTGELFF. The rearrangement uses TRBV2 and TRBJ2-2, with D perhaps matching TRBD2 (5 bases). The CDR3 spans 14 residues. The germline V and J ends were trimmed by 6 bases and 5 bases, with 13 bases remaining between them. Germline CDR1 reads SNHLY; CDR2 reads FYNNEI.

The V call is TRBV2, the J call TRBJ2-2; TRBD2 matches at 7 bases. The CDR3 covers 14 residues. With 6 bases clipped from V and 0 bases from J, the junction kept 1 base outside the gene matches. CDR1 SNHLY and CDR2 FYNNEI come from the germline V gene. The DNA for the CDR3 is TGTGCCAGCAGCAGCGGGACGAACACCGGGGAGCTGTTTTTT. Encoded protein: CASSSGTNTGELFF.

This clone was recorded once. This sequence joins TRBV4-2 and TRBJ1-2; D is unclear. The germline V gene encodes CDR1 LGHNA and CDR2 YNFKEQ. Trimming took off 4 bases at V and 2 bases at J, with 14 bases between the two ends. The CDR3 runs to 15 residues. Here the CDR3 DNA reads TGTGCCAGCAGCCGCTTAGCGGCAGTAAACTATGGCTACACCTTC. This gives the protein CASSRLAAVNYGYTF.

The chain combines TRBV18 with TRBJ1-4; 8 positions match TRBD1. The CDR3 extends over 15 amino acids. After removal of 4 bases from V and 5 bases from J, the junction contained 6 bases not matched to a gene. The germline V gene encodes CDR1 KGHSH and CDR2 LQKENI. The CDR3 loop reads CASSLGTGLNEKLFF. The CDR3 nucleotides read TGTGCCAGCTCACTGGGGACAGGACTCAATGAAAAACTGTTTTTT.

Points on this clone: Other DNA variants within this sample encode the same CDR3. In nucleotides, the CDR3 is TGCGCCAGCAGCCTTACGGGGGGGAACACTGAAGCTTTCTTT. Its protein product is CASSLTGGNTEAFF. The chain recombines TRBV5-1 with TRBJ1-1, with D perhaps matching TRBD1 (5 bases). V was clipped by 4 bases and J by 1 base, with 11 bases between them. Germline V gives CDR1 SGHRS, CDR2 YFSETQ. This CDR3 is built from 14 residues.

The V gene is TRBV30, the J gene TRBJ2-5, with TRBD2 matching over 8 bases. The CDR3 totals 16 residues. Losses at the gene ends were 0 bases for V and 2 bases for J; bases not matched to a gene: 8. Germline CDR1 reads GTSNPN; CDR2 reads SVGIG (reference sequence). The CDR3 DNA reads as TGTGCCTGGAGTGTTGGGCTAGCGGGTTTTCAAGAGACCCAGTACTTC. It is translated as CAWSVGLAGFQETQYF.

V usage is TRBV19 and J usage is TRBJ2-3, with 8 bases fitting TRBD2. Germline trimming cut 9 bases from V and 6 bases from J; bases unmatched to any gene: 11. The CDR3 has 14 residues. Germline V gene sequence: CDR1 LNHDA, CDR2 SQIVND (reference sequence). This chain's CDR3 is CASASGRWGDTQYF. CDR3 bases: TGTGCCAGCGCTAGCGGGCGCTGGGGCGATACGCAGTATTTT.

This sequence joins TRBV4-1 and TRBJ1-1, with D possibly being TRBD1 (6 bases). Looked up from germline, CDR1 is MGHRA and CDR2 is YSYEKL. The CDR3 is 14 residues long. Trimming took 1 base from V and 4 from J, leaving 10 bases between them. This CDR3 reads CASSQGGGITEAFF. For the CDR3, the DNA is TGCGCCAGCAGCCAAGGGGGGGGCATCACTGAAGCTTTCTTT.

This rearrangement joins TRBV2 to TRBJ2-7; possibly TRBD2 for D (7 bases). The CDR3 is made up of 14 amino acids. Deletions cut 7 bases from V and 5 bases from J, with 18 bases between. Germline lookup yields CDR1 SNHLY and CDR2 FYNNEI. DNA of the CDR3: TGTGCCAGCAAAAAAGTGGGGGGGGCGGACGAGCAGTACTTC. Its translation: CASKKVGGADEQYF.

This clone was detected only a few times. The same CDR3 is also encoded by other DNA sequences in this sample. V usage is TRBV28 and J usage is TRBJ1-2, with 8 bases aligning to TRBD1. V gave up 5 bases and J gave up 5 bases; unmatched junction bases: 4. This CDR3 contains 13 residues. The germline V gene has CDR1 MDHEN and CDR2 SYDVKM. The CDR3 DNA sequence: TGTGCCAGCAGTCTCGGACAGGGTTATGGCTACACCTTC. Amino acid sequence: CASSLGQGYGYTF.